The rows below give T cell receptor beta chains drawn from one sample of a study of brain T cells in children with intractable seizures. Profiling relied on immunoSEQ multiplex PCR, and the TCRdb table lists in-frame clones only, not all of them. The sample contains about 2,500 clones, 80% to 85% of which appear only once. The sequencing used resected brain tissue, collected at surgery. Receptors were obtained from a boy under two years old with hemimegalencephaly and intractable seizures. Both conserved end residues are part of each CDR3. The D gene is left open where the match is weak. The size field is filled for only some rows; it gives once, few, many or a size class.

d_call: TRBD1
j_call: TRBJ1-6
clone_size: NA
v_call: TRBV7-8
cdr3_aa: CASSPGQLGPLHF
cdr3_nt: TGTGCCAGCAGCCCGGGACAGCTCGGACCCCTCCACTTT

d_call: NA
j_call: TRBJ2-4
clone_size: NA
v_call: TRBV11-3
cdr3_aa: CASSLEQGRSKNIQYF
cdr3_nt: TGTGCCAGCAGCTTAGAACAGGGAAGGTCCAAAAACATTCAGTACTTC

d_call: TRBD1
j_call: TRBJ2-1
clone_size: once
v_call: TRBV27
cdr3_aa: CASSLSNRGNEQFF
cdr3_nt: TGTGCCAGCAGTTTATCGAACAGGGGGAATGAGCAGTTCTTC

d_call: TRBD1
j_call: TRBJ1-2
clone_size: NA
v_call: TRBV7-9
cdr3_aa: CASSYRDRGDYGYTF
cdr3_nt: TGTGCCAGCAGCTACCGGGACAGGGGAGACTATGGCTACACCTTC

d_call: TRBD2
j_call: TRBJ2-5
clone_size: NA
v_call: TRBV7-3
cdr3_aa: CASSAQPGTSGIRETQYF
cdr3_nt: TGTGCCAGCAGCGCGCAACCCGGGACTAGCGGGATAAGAGAGACCCAGTACTTC

d_call: NA
j_call: TRBJ1-6
clone_size: once
v_call: TRBV19
cdr3_aa: CASSIGGNSPLHF
cdr3_nt: TGTGCCAGTAGTATAGGCGGGAATTCACCCCTCCACTTT

d_call: NA
j_call: TRBJ2-7
clone_size: NA
v_call: TRBV11-2
cdr3_aa: CASSLGGGDYEQYF
cdr3_nt: TGTGCCAGCAGCTTGGGTGGGGGCGACTACGAGCAGTACTTC

d_call: TRBD2
j_call: TRBJ2-7
clone_size: NA
v_call: TRBV11-2
cdr3_aa: CASSFLGGSPSYEQYF
cdr3_nt: TGTGCCAGCAGCTTTTTGGGGGGGAGCCCCTCCTACGAGCAGTACTTC

d_call: TRBD2
j_call: TRBJ2-3
clone_size: NA
v_call: TRBV5-5
cdr3_aa: CASSVPRGGRTDTQYF
cdr3_nt: TGTGCCAGCAGCGTACCCCGCGGGGGGAGAACAGATACGCAGTATTTT

d_call: TRBD2
j_call: TRBJ2-7
clone_size: few
v_call: TRBV28
cdr3_aa: CASSLAGGFYEQYF
cdr3_nt: TGTGCCAGCAGTTTAGCGGGAGGCTTCTACGAGCAGTACTTC

d_call: NA
j_call: TRBJ1-1
clone_size: NA
v_call: TRBV28
cdr3_aa: CASSLNAGATEAFF
cdr3_nt: TGTGCCAGCAGTTTAAATGCCGGAGCTACTGAAGCTTTCTTT

d_call: TRBD1
j_call: TRBJ2-5
clone_size: once
v_call: TRBV7-9
cdr3_aa: CASSLGTGGETQYF
cdr3_nt: TGTGCCAGCAGCTTAGGGACAGGGGGCGAGACCCAGTACTTC

d_call: TRBD2
j_call: TRBJ2-5
clone_size: NA
v_call: TRBV5-6
cdr3_aa: CASSLVASGHQETQYF
cdr3_nt: TGTGCCAGCAGCTTGGTGGCTAGCGGGCACCAAGAGACCCAGTACTTC

d_call: NA
j_call: TRBJ2-7
clone_size: NA
v_call: TRBV29-1
cdr3_aa: CSVGRVGSSYEQYF
cdr3_nt: TGCAGCGTTGGGCGAGTTGGGAGCTCCTACGAGCAGTACTTC

d_call: NA
j_call: TRBJ2-1
clone_size: NA
v_call: TRBV21-1
cdr3_aa: CASSKAGDNEQFF
cdr3_nt: TGTGCCAGCAGCAAGGCAGGGGACAATGAGCAGTTCTTC

d_call: TRBD1
j_call: TRBJ1-1
clone_size: NA
v_call: TRBV7-2
cdr3_aa: CASSLNPTGAPAFF
cdr3_nt: TGTGCCAGCAGCTTAAATCCGACAGGGGCTCCCGCTTTCTTT

d_call: NA
j_call: TRBJ1-2
clone_size: NA
v_call: TRBV11-2
cdr3_aa: CSSQLVAATGYTF
cdr3_nt: TGTTCCAGCCAGCTGGTGGCCGCGACTGGCTACACCTTC

d_call: NA
j_call: TRBJ2-1
clone_size: NA
v_call: TRBV20-1
cdr3_aa: CSASNPRDEQFF
cdr3_nt: TGCAGTGCTAGTAACCCCCGCGATGAGCAGTTCTTC

d_call: NA
j_call: TRBJ1-1
clone_size: NA
v_call: TRBV5-1
cdr3_aa: CASSKKRAYRDTEAFF
cdr3_nt: TGCGCCAGCAGCAAAAAAAGAGCCTACAGGGACACTGAAGCTTTCTTT

d_call: NA
j_call: TRBJ2-4
clone_size: NA
v_call: TRBV28
cdr3_aa: CASGQQNIQYF
cdr3_nt: TGTGCCAGCGGACAGCAAAACATTCAGTACTTC